A selection of T cell receptor beta chains follows, all from one sample in a study of blood T cells in healthy people across ages. In TCRdb, the 5' RACE reads were re-called with MiXCR into one record per CDR3 protein. The sample records about 1.8 million distinct CDR3 sequences, roughly 49% being singletons. Sequenced: blood. The receptor set was obtained from a woman aged 40 to 50 in good health. Both conserved end residues are part of each CDR3.

v_gene,CDR3aa
TRBV6-5,CASSYSKAEYTDTQYF
TRBV20-1,CSARSQAGKNIQYF
TRBV7-9,CASRVGTESNEQFF
TRBV3-1,CASGRDSFPTQYF
TRBV14,CASSQDVRTHLAKNIQYF
TRBV20-1,CSARGTIGPLHF
TRBV5-1,CASSPWVAGSRDYGYTF
TRBV6-1,CASSERDRANVLTF
TRBV4-1,CASSQDIVRSNTEAFF
TRBV28,CASSLVQGAFKGTQYF
TRBV7-2,CASSSDRVRYEQYF
TRBV5-5,CASSLRTKQETQYF
TRBV7-9,CASSLATGQPYNEQFF
TRBV6-2/TRBV6-3,CASSYLGQGAGIQYF
TRBV2,CASSEGGGGPPYNEQFF
TRBV20-1,CSARDRAGTTDTQYF
TRBV5-5,CASSLETPYSNQPQHF
TRBV6-2/TRBV6-3,CASISGGLAGPRPLQHEQFF
TRBV3-1,CASSTRIYEQFF
TRBV12-3/TRBV12-4,CASTGQLNTEAFF
TRBV25-1,CASSPAIGALNIQYF
TRBV12-3/TRBV12-4,CASSPIGSYGYTF
TRBV9,CASSDSRQASYNEQFF
TRBV7-7,CASSLSSVETQYF
TRBV15,CATRDRGDNEQFF
TRBV27,CASSSGHTRSTF
TRBV20-1,CSAPSAGDTDTQYF
TRBV27,CASSPYRVQETQYF
TRBV6-5,CASSHGTEEYF
TRBV7-2,CASSSWVLNSNQPQHF
TRBV6-5,CASSSKTGRTEAFF
TRBV5-1,CASSLGSENIQYF
TRBV7-3,CASSLTAGGSIKSYGYTF
TRBV24-1,CATSDPDRDEQFF
TRBV20-1,CSASDVRHNEKLFF
TRBV7-6,CASSVGRSNTEAFF
TRBV4-3,CASSQGPGHPNEKLFF
TRBV24-1,CATSDFVSGVGDEQFF
TRBV6-6,CASSYGLTASTDTQYF
TRBV15,CATSRAGQGDYGYTF
TRBV5-6,CASSFVSPNYGYTF
TRBV29-1,CSVEMGTAGTGSAGYTF
TRBV20-1,CSARGPAGVRNEQFF
TRBV28,CASATRRINEKLFF
TRBV4-3,CASSQAWLDTQYF
TRBV5-5,CASSLFVQETQYF
TRBV12-5,CASYKRPGQGAYEQYF